This record looks at one T cell receptor beta chain sequence and its context. Its antigen remains unknown. CDR1 and CDR2 from the germline V gene are SGDLS and YYNGEE. The V segment lost 3 bases and the J segment 4 bases; nucleotides outside the gene matches: 18. The CDR3 has 18 residues. The authors produced TCR alpha and TCR beta cDNA libraries with sample barcodes and UMIs by 5'RACE using constant-segment primers. TCRdb processed the 5' RACE reads anew with MiXCR; each CDR3 protein has one entry. The top ten clones hold approximately 40% of a sample with 100,000 or so distinct CDR3 sequences, around 10% of them seen once. This sample stems from a study of T-cell memory formation after mild COVID-19. Study-level information: The study found TCR clusters largely donor specific.

General study results and limits: Several responding clones turned up in pre-infection memory, indicating that cross-reactive memory may have taken part. CD4+ bias marked clones expanding day 15 to 37, unlike balanced contracting clones.

Material for sequencing was PBMCs or a T cell subset sorted from them (not recorded which). V gene TRBV9 combines with J gene TRBJ1-2; TRBD1 agrees at 7 bases. This receptor was identified in a man aged 18 to 35 who had mild COVID-19 (a few samples of this study predate the infection). Cell type and time point are not known. CDR3 sequence (DNA): TGTGCCAGCAGCGCCCTAAGGGACAGCCCTTCCGGCTCCTATGGCTACACCTTC. Encoded protein: CASSALRDSPSGSYGYTF. The whole variable domain, remainder taken from reference TRBV9 and TRBJ1-2, is DSGVTQTPKHLITATGQRVTLRCSPRSGDLSVYWYQQSLDQGLQFLIQYYNGEERAKGNILERFSAQQFPDLHSELNLSSLELGDSALYFCASSALRDSPSGSYGYTFGSGTRLTVV.